Presented here are 21 T cell receptor beta chains from one specimen sequenced in a study of T cells expressing NK-cell markers (TCRdb year 2020). Library preparation used 5' RACE. The sequencing machine was an Illumina HiSeq 2000. Following reprocessing of the reads by TCRdb, the data hold one row per CDR3 protein sequence and no DNA is available. The sample table gives a few hundred thousand distinct CDR3 sequences. Of the sample, 1.4% is held by the ten largest clones. Sequenced input: blood T cells: a sorted CD56 or NKG2C T cell subset, CD4+ or CD8+ T cells, or bulk PBMC T cells (not recorded which). Receptors were obtained from a woman between 50 and 59 years old in good health. Donor details come from another sample of the same person, matched by shared clones.

This chain uses TRBV6-1 with TRBJ1-2. The germline CDR1 and CDR2 sequences are MNHNS and SASEGT. The length of the CDR3 is 17 residues. The CDR3 loop reads CASSVGGSSNARYGYTF.

The rearrangement joins TRBV5-1 to TRBJ2-2. Looked up from germline, CDR1 is SGHRS and CDR2 is YFSETQ. The CDR3 sequence is 15 residues long. The CDR3 sequence is CASSLEVLGSGELFF.

J is TRBJ2-2 and V is TRBV11-2. This CDR3 spans 13 amino acids. The germline CDR1 and CDR2 sequences are SGHAT and FQNNGV. The CDR3 reads CASSFNGPGELFF.

The chain combines TRBV5-1 with TRBJ1-6; TCRdb selects TRBD1, and the lack of DNA leaves this call unchecked. This CDR3 contains 15 residues. In germline, CDR1 is SGHRS, CDR2 YFSETQ. The CDR3 is CASSFGRGDNSPLHF. Variable domain in full (rest from reference TRBV5-1 and TRBJ1-6): KAGVTQTPRYLIKTRGQQVTLSCSPISGHRSVSWYQQTPGQGLQFLFEYFSETQRNKGNFPGRFSGRQFSNSRSEMNVSTLELGDSALYLCASSFGRGDNSPLHFGNGTRLTVT.

CDR3 amino acids: CASSHAGGSQNIQYF. The V and J genes are TRBV5-1 and TRBJ2-4; with no DNA, the TCRdb D assignment of TRBD1 cannot be verified. CDR1 is SGHRS and CDR2 is YFSETQ in the germline V gene. The CDR3 has 15 residues. Full variable domain (outside the CDR3, taken from reference TRBV5-1 and TRBJ2-4): KAGVTQTPRYLIKTRGQQVTLSCSPISGHRSVSWYQQTPGQGLQFLFEYFSETQRNKGNFPGRFSGRQFSNSRSEMNVSTLELGDSALYLCASSHAGGSQNIQYFGAGTRLSVL.

V and J are TRBV7-2 and TRBJ2-1. The CDR3 spans 17 residues. CDR1 SGHTA and CDR2 FQGNSA come from the germline V gene. This chain's CDR3 is CASSLWTTRGSYNEQFF.

The chain combines TRBV12-3 or TRBV12-4 with TRBJ1-5. The CDR3 runs 14 residues. The CDR3 is CASSPPGRNQPQHF.

The chain carries TRBV7-9 and TRBJ1-1. The CDR3 covers 12 residues. Germline-derived CDR1 and CDR2 are SEHNR and FQNEAQ (reference sequence). CDR3 in amino acids: CASSYLNTEAFF.

The V call is TRBV24-1, the J call TRBJ2-5; TCRdb's D call, TRBD1, is unchecked because there is no DNA. Germline V lookup: CDR1 KGHDR, CDR2 SFDVKD. The CDR3 sequence is 14 residues long. The CDR3 is CATSDFGGTETQYF.

The chain combines TRBV28 with TRBJ2-7; TCRdb indicates TRBD1, and absent DNA this call remains unverified. Germline V gene sequence: CDR1 MDHEN, CDR2 SYDVKM. The CDR3 runs to 12 residues. CDR3 protein: CASSSGVAEQYF.

The chain couples TRBV2 to TRBJ2-1; TCRdb's D gene call, TRBD2, goes unchecked for lack of DNA. The CDR3 is 14 residues long. Germline V lookup: CDR1 SNHLY, CDR2 FYNNEI. The CDR3 is CASRLAGVFNEQFF. Using reference TRBV2 and TRBJ2-1 for the parts outside the CDR3, the full variable domain is EPEVTQTPSHQVTQMGQEVILRCVPISNHLYFYWYRQILGQKVEFLVSFYNNEISEKSEIFDDQFSVERPDGSNFTLKIRSTKLEDSAMYFCASRLAGVFNEQFFGPGTRLTVL.

The rearrangement uses TRBV6-5 and TRBJ1-5; the TCRdb call, TRBD1, lacks DNA for checking. The CDR3 spans 15 residues. Germline CDR1 reads MNHEY; CDR2 reads SVGAGI. CDR3 sequence reads: CASSLEGIWNQPQHF.

The rearrangement links TRBV20-1 to TRBJ1-5; TCRdb reports TRBD1, a call that lacks DNA to check it against. This CDR3 is built from 15 residues. CDR1 and CDR2 from the germline V gene are DFQATT and SNEGSKA (reference sequence). The CDR3 loop is CSARPGTSINQPQHF.

The rearrangement links TRBV12-3 or TRBV12-4 to TRBJ2-5; the D gene TCRdb calls, TRBD1, cannot be checked with no DNA. The CDR3 sequence is 15 residues long. CDR3 residues: CASSFDRGRQETQYF.

The chain uses TRBV5-4 and TRBJ2-6. The CDR3 contains 15 residues. CDR1 is SGHNT, CDR2 YYREEE, per germline (reference sequence). The CDR3 reads CASSSQPAGANVLTF.

This chain uses TRBV5-1 with TRBJ1-1. The CDR3 sequence is 15 residues long. CDR1 is SGHRS, CDR2 YFSETQ, per germline. CDR3 amino acids: CASSPSGGTNTEAFF.

The J gene is TRBJ2-6, the V gene TRBV5-5; as DNA is missing, the TRBD2 call by TCRdb cannot be tested. There are 16 residues in the CDR3. The germline gives CDR1 SGHKS, CDR2 YYEKEE (reference sequence). Here the CDR3 reads CASSSSGSSGANVLTF. The full variable domain, with the rest looked up from reference TRBV5-5 and TRBJ2-6, is DAGVTQSPTHLIKTRGQQVTLRCSPISGHKSVSWYQQVLGQGPQFIFQYYEKEERGRGNFPDRFSARQFPNYSSELNVNALLLGDSALYLCASSSSGSSGANVLTFGAGSRLTVL.

The chain combines TRBV11-2 with TRBJ2-1; the TRBD2 assignment by TCRdb is unverifiable without DNA. From germline, CDR1 is SGHAT and CDR2 FQNNGV. CDR3 length: 13 residues. The CDR3 sequence: CASSSIRAGEQFF.

The chain uses TRBV28 and TRBJ2-1; TCRdb calls TRBD1, which cannot be checked without DNA. The CDR3 loop spans 15 amino acids. Germline V gene lookup returns CDR1 MDHEN and CDR2 SYDVKM. CDR3 region: CASSPIKLTPDEQFF.

V gene TRBV12-3 or TRBV12-4 combines with J gene TRBJ1-2; without DNA, the TCRdb call of TRBD1 cannot be checked. The CDR3 is made up of 13 amino acids. The CDR3 protein is CASSFQGNYGYTF.

This chain joins TRBV24-1 and TRBJ1-5. The CDR3 runs to 13 residues. Germline lookup yields CDR1 KGHDR and CDR2 SFDVKD. CDR3 in amino acids: CATSAAADGSQHF.